This TCR beta chain was captured in a study of chemoradiotherapy in HPV16-positive cancers (dated by TCRdb to between 2021 and 2023). Regarding the study in general: Candidate HPV-specific T-cell clones and common TCR motifs were defined by functional T-cell assays performed on cells from two HPV16-positive patients. The study asked whether T-cell immunity to the HPV oncoproteins E6 and E7 changes during chemoradiotherapy and whether this immunity affects survival. The candidate HPV-specific TCRs and motifs were then tracked in TCR repertoires from about 90 patients with HPV-related cancers.

The library was built by means of the immunoSEQ multiplex PCR assay. The source is immuneACCESS, and TCRdb retained only in-frame sequences with V and J called. Part of the clones is not carried over; for the studies checked, unresolved V genes explain less than half of this, and the remainder is unexplained. The sample table shows 10,000 to 11,000 clones, and more than 70% are seen once. In total, the top ten clones hold about 2.4% of the sample. Repertoires were sampled repeatedly over the course of chemoradiotherapy so that clonal expansion in the tumor microenvironment could be followed. The CDR3, from cysteine to phenylalanine, totals 14 residues. Only the CDR3 portion is preserved as DNA: 42 bases, with reading frame beginning at the first base. CDR1 and CDR2 were assigned from the germline V gene as SGHTA and FQGTGA. V is pared back by 3 bases and J by 3 bases, with 12 bases lying between the germline termini.

The research as a whole found: The functional definition of HPV-specific T cells came from only a couple of HPV16-positive patients, and the survival association was reported for HPV16-positive patients. Improved recurrence-free survival in HPV16-positive patients was associated with expansion of HPV-responsive T cells during chemoradiotherapy. Expansion of candidate HPV-specific clones and E7-related TCR motifs was observed in the tumor microenvironment during treatment, whereas no such expansion was observed for non-HPV-specific T cells.

To note about this clone: The antigen it recognizes is unknown. No base quality values were provided; no much bigger clone lies one nucleotide off.

In this chain, TRBV7-3 is recombined with TRBJ2-7; perhaps TRBD1 is the D gene, with 6 bases matching. The sample was blood, taken from a patient who underwent chemoradiotherapy. The TCR sequence derives from a human donor with HPV-associated anogenital cancer. The sequenced DNA: TGTGCCAGCAGCTTGACACAGGGCCGCTACGAGCAGTACTTC. The translation is CASSLTQGRYEQYF.